These 22 T cell receptor beta chains came from one sample sequenced in a study of vaccination effects on CD4 cells after COVID-19. The antigens of these receptors remain unknown. Libraries were prepared by immunoSEQ multiplex PCR; TCRdb keeps only in-frame clonotypes and omits some of them. The sample has more than 60,000 clones; about 74% are singletons. Upon completion of about eleven days in culture, CD4+ T cells were isolated. Everyone in the study got two shots of either the BNT162b2 or mRNA-1273 vaccine. The sample consisted of CD4+ T cells from PBMCs cultured without peptide, taken after COVID-19 vaccination. The source is a human donor who received a COVID-19 vaccine.

This clone was detected once. The rearrangement uses TRBV18 and TRBJ1-1; D is perhaps TRBD1 (6 bases). This CDR3 is built from 14 residues. V was pared by 4 bases and J by 1 base, with 10 bases between. Germline assignment: CDR1 KGHSH and CDR2 LQKENI. CDR3 sequence: CASSLGQGNTEAFF. The CDR3 bases are TGTGCCAGCTCACTGGGACAAGGGAACACTGAAGCTTTCTTT.

This clone has a handful of counts. The chain employs TRBV12-5 and TRBJ1-1, with D uncertain. Per germline, CDR1 LGHNT and CDR2 FRNRAP. This CDR3 contains 13 residues. V lost 3 bases to trimming and J lost 0 bases, with 5 bases between them. CDR3 region: CASGFYMNTEAFF. CDR3 nucleotide sequence: TGTGCTAGTGGTTTCTACATGAACACTGAAGCTTTCTTT.

This chain joins TRBV18 and TRBJ2-7, with a weak D call TRBD1 (5 bases). The length of the CDR3 is 12 residues. Germline V gives CDR1 KGHSH, CDR2 LQKENI. V was shortened by 5 bases and J by 3 bases, with 8 bases between the two germline ends. The CDR3 DNA reads TGTGCCAGCTCATCCGACAGCTACGAGCAGTACGTC. It is translated as CASSSDSYEQYV.

The chain couples TRBV14 to TRBJ2-7, with 7 nucleotides matching TRBD1. Trimming removed 6 bases from V and 2 bases from J; junction bases left unmatched: 4. The CDR3 spans 13 residues. CDR1 is SGHDN, CDR2 FVKESK, per germline. The CDR3 nucleotides read TGTGCCAGCAGGAGGACAGGAGCCTACGAGCAGTACGTC. As protein: CASRRTGAYEQYV.

This chain uses TRBV19 with TRBJ2-5; no definite D call. V gave up 10 bases and J gave up 5 bases, with 20 bases separating them. Per germline, CDR1 LNHDA and CDR2 SQIVND (reference sequence). The CDR3 extends over 14 amino acids. The CDR3 bases are TGTGCCACCTCTGCCCCAACCCCGAGGGAGACCCAGTACTTC. Its protein is CATSAPTPRETQYF. The full variable domain, its missing parts supplied by reference TRBV19 and TRBJ2-5, is DGGITQSPKYLFRKEGQNVTLSCEQNLNHDAMYWYRQDPGQGLRLIYYSQIVNDFQKGDIAEGYSVSREKKESFPLTVTSAQKNPTAFYLCATSAPTPRETQYFGPGTRLLVL.

This clone was counted only a few times. CDR3 DNA sequence: TGTGCCAGCAGCCAAGTAAATCTTCCTGCTACGCAGTATTTT. Protein: CASSQVNLPATQYF. This rearrangement joins TRBV4-2 to TRBJ2-3; D unresolved. CDR3 size: 14 residues. Germline V CDR1 and CDR2: LGHNA, YNFKEQ. V was pared by 1 base and J by 8 bases, with 13 bases between.

The V gene is TRBV24-1, the J gene TRBJ1-2; TRBD1 aligns across 7 bases. The germline V gene encodes CDR1 KGHDR and CDR2 SFDVKD. The CDR3 runs 14 residues. Trimming cost V 4 bases and J 2 bases; bases outside gene matches: 3. DNA for the CDR3: TGTGCCACCAGTGACTGGACAGGCAACTATGGCTACACCTTC. It specifies CATSDWTGNYGYTF.

This sequence joins TRBV6-1 and TRBJ1-5; the match to TRBD1 covers 9 bases. The V and J ends lost 2 bases and 4 bases, in that order; junction bases with no gene match: 6. The CDR3 is 16 residues long. CDR1 is MNHNS and CDR2 is SASEGT in the germline V gene. The CDR3 sequence is CASSESRQGVNQPQHF. CDR3 nucleotide sequence: TGTGCCAGCAGTGAATCTCGACAGGGGGTAAATCAGCCCCAGCATTTT.

The V gene is TRBV19, the J gene TRBJ2-2; 11 bases agree with TRBD1. Trimming took 4 bases from V and 3 from J; bases not matched to a gene: 4. Germline V CDR1 and CDR2: LNHDA, SQIVND (reference sequence). There are 16 residues in the CDR3. This chain's CDR3 is CASSRDRGMDTGELFF. The CDR3 DNA follows: TGTGCCAGTAGTAGGGACAGGGGGATGGACACCGGGGAGCTGTTTTTT.

This clone showed up just a few times. Germline is not matched at one junction end, which may reflect a read error. The rearrangement joins TRBV20-1 to TRBJ2-3, with 11 bases lining up with TRBD2. In germline, CDR1 is DFQATT, CDR2 SNEGSKA (reference sequence). The CDR3 spans 13 residues. This CDR3 reads CSASLAGGRGLDF. In DNA, the CDR3 is TGCAGTGCTAGTCTAGCGGGGGGCCGGGGTTTGGATTTT.

The chain links TRBV10-3 to TRBJ2-1; 14 bases agree with TRBD2. Germline-derived CDR1 and CDR2 are ENHRY and SYGVKD. CDR3 length equals 15 residues. The V gene end was trimmed by 6 bases and the J gene end by 6 bases; junction bases not matched to a gene: 4. CDR3 region: CAISSTSGGANEQFF. In DNA form, the CDR3 reads TGTGCCATCAGCTCGACTAGCGGGGGGGCCAATGAGCAGTTCTTC.

The chain has TRBV6-2 or TRBV6-3 and TRBJ1-5, with a possible D match to TRBD1 (5 bases). Trimming stripped 0 bases from V and 1 base from J, with 13 bases between. The germline V gene has CDR1 MNHEY and CDR2 SVGEGT. The CDR3 consists of 17 residues. CDR3 DNA: TGTGCCAGCAGTTACTCGATCGCACAGGTGAGCAATCAGCCCCAGCATTTT. The encoded protein is CASSYSIAQVSNQPQHF.

CDR3 loop: CASSEGGYTGELFF. CDR3 coding DNA: TGTGCCAGCAGTGAAGGAGGCTACACCGGGGAGCTGTTTTTT. This chain joins TRBV25-1 and TRBJ2-2; maybe TRBD2 (5 bases). The CDR3 runs to 14 residues. CDR1 is MGHDK and CDR2 is SYGVNS in the germline V gene. V gave up 2 bases and J gave up 3 bases, with 7 bases separating them.

J is TRBJ2-7 and V is TRBV5-5; D unclear. Trimming pared 2 bases from V and 1 base from J, leaving 7 bases between. The germline V gene encodes CDR1 SGHKS and CDR2 YYEKEE (reference sequence). The CDR3 is made up of 13 amino acids. The CDR3 is CASSFGVSYEQYV. The CDR3 DNA sequence: TGTGCCAGCAGCTTCGGAGTTTCCTACGAGCAGTACGTC.

This chain uses TRBV28 with TRBJ1-2, with D tentatively TRBD1 (5 bases). The V and J ends lost 7 bases and 6 bases respectively, with 12 bases between them. CDR1 is MDHEN, CDR2 SYDVKM, per germline. This CDR3 has 12 residues. CDR3 coding DNA: TGTGCCAGCACTTTTCGGGGGGATGGCTACACCTTC. Protein product: CASTFRGDGYTF.

The V call is TRBV20-1, the J call TRBJ2-3; weak D call: TRBD1 (5 bases). This CDR3 has 16 residues. V shed 3 bases and J shed 1 base, with 17 bases lying between them. Germline loops: CDR1 DFQATT, CDR2 SNEGSKA (reference sequence). CDR3 sequence (DNA): TGCAGTGCTAGTCTTAGGGAACCGACAGGCACAGATACGCAGTATTTT. It translates to CSASLREPTGTDTQYF.

This clone turned up a few times. The J gene is TRBJ1-2, the V gene TRBV10-2, with 10 bases identical to TRBD1. The CDR3 spans 14 residues. With 5 bases clipped from V and 3 bases from J, the junction kept 3 bases outside the gene matches. CDR1 WSHSY and CDR2 SAAADI come from the germline V gene. Here the CDR3 reads CASSKTGGDYGYTF. The CDR3 DNA reads as TGCGCCAGCAGTAAGACAGGGGGCGACTATGGCTACACCTTC.

The V call is TRBV19, the J call TRBJ2-2; maybe TRBD2 (7 bases). CDR1 LNHDA and CDR2 SQIVND come from the germline V gene (reference sequence). Trimming removed 7 bases at V and 2 bases at J, with 14 bases between. This CDR3 is 15 amino acids long. CDR3 loop: CASTRRGGNTGELFF. The CDR3 coding sequence is TGTGCCAGTACCCGGAGGGGGGGCAACACCGGGGAGCTGTTTTTT.

This clone occurred a few times. The chain employs TRBV28 and TRBJ1-3, with a possible D match to TRBD1 (6 bases). The CDR3 is made up of 15 amino acids. V was shortened by 7 bases and J by 0 bases, with 13 bases between the two germline ends. Germline CDR1 and CDR2: MDHEN and SYDVKM. The CDR3: CASNGGGSSGNTIYF. The CDR3 nucleotides read TGTGCCAGCAACGGAGGGGGGTCCTCTGGAAACACCATATATTTT.

The J gene is TRBJ2-3, the V gene TRBV3-1 (or the pseudogene TRBV3-2); 8 bases line up with TRBD2. This CDR3 has 15 amino acids. The V gene end was trimmed by 4 bases and the J gene end by 2 bases; junction bases not matched to a gene: 5. Looked up from germline, CDR1 is LGHDT and CDR2 is YNNKEL (reference sequence). DNA of the CDR3: TGTGCCAGCAGCCCTCAAGCGGGGGCCACAGATACGCAGTATTTT. Translated, it gives CASSPQAGATDTQYF.

J is TRBJ2-2 and V is TRBV7-3; 7 bases map to TRBD1. V was clipped by 3 bases and J by 9 bases; unmatched bases: 4. Germline values: CDR1 SGHTA, CDR2 FQGTGA. The CDR3 runs to 13 residues. The DNA of the CDR3 is TGTGCCAGCAGCTTCCAGACAGGGCGGGAGCTGTTTTTT. It is translated as CASSFQTGRELFF.

The chain has TRBV19 and TRBJ1-2, with TRBD1 matching over 8 bases. The CDR3 contains 14 residues. In germline, CDR1 is LNHDA, CDR2 SQIVND (reference sequence). Trimming took 7 bases from V and 2 from J; bases not matched to a gene: 6. The CDR3 nucleotides read TGTGCCAGTACCTTGGACAGGGCAAACTATGGCTACACCTTC. Translation: CASTLDRANYGYTF.